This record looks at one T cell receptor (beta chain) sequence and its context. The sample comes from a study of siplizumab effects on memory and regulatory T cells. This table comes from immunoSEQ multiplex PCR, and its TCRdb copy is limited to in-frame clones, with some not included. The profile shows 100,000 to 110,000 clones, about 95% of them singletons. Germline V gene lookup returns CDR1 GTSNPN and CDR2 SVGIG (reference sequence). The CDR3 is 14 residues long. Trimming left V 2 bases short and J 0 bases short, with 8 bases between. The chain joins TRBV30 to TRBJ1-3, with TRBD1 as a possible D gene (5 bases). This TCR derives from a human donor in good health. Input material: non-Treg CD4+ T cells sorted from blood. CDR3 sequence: CAWSQGFSGNTIYF. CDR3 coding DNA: TGTGCCTGGAGTCAGGGTTTCTCTGGAAACACCATATATTTT.